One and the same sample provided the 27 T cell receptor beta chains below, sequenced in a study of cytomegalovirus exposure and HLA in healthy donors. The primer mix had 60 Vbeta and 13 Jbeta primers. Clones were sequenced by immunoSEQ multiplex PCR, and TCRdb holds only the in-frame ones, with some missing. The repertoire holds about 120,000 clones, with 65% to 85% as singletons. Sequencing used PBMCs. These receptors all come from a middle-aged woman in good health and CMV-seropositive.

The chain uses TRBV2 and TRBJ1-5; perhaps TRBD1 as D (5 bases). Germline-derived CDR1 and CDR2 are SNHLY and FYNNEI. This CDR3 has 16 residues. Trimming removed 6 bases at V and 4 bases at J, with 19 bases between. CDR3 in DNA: TGTGCCAGCAGGAACCCCGGGGGGGGACGAAATCAGCCCCAGCATTTT. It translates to CASRNPGGGRNQPQHF.

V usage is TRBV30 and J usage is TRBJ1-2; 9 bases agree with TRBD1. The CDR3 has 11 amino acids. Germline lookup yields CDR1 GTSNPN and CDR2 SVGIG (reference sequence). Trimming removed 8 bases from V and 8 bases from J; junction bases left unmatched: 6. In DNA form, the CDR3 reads TGTGCCCAGAGACAGGGGGTCGGCTACACCTTC. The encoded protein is CAQRQGVGYTF. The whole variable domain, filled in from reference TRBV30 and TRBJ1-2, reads SQTIHQWPATLVQPVGSPLSLECTVEGTSNPNLYWYRQAAGRGLQLLFYSVGIGQISSEVPQNLSASRPQDRQFILSSKKLLLSDSGFYLCAQRQGVGYTFGSGTRLTVV.

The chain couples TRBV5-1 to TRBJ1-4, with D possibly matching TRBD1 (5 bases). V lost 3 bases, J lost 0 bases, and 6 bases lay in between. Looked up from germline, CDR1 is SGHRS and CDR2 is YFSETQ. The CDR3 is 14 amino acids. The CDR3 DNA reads TGCGCCAGCAGCTCGACAGCAACTAATGAAAAACTGTTTTTT. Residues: CASSSTATNEKLFF.

The CDR3 sequence: CASRGVGGEKLFF. The DNA of the CDR3 is TGTGCCAGCAGGGGAGTAGGGGGCGAAAAACTGTTTTTT. V is TRBV2 and J is TRBJ1-4, with TRBD1 identical over 7 bases. J gave up 8 bases and V 6 bases, and 6 bases lay outside the gene matches. The CDR3 consists of 13 residues. The germline CDR1 and CDR2 sequences are SNHLY and FYNNEI.

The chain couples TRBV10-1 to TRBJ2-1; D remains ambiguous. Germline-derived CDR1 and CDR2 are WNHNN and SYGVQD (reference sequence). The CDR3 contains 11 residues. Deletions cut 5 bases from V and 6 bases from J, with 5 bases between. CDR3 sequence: CASSPSNEQFF. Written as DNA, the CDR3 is TGCGCCAGCAGTCCCTCCAATGAGCAGTTCTTC.

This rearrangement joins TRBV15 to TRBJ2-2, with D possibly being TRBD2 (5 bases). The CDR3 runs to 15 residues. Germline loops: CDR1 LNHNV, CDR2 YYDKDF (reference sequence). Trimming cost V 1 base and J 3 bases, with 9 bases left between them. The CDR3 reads CATSRGGPDTGELFF. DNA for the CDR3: TGTGCCACCAGCAGAGGAGGGCCCGACACCGGGGAGCTGTTTTTT.

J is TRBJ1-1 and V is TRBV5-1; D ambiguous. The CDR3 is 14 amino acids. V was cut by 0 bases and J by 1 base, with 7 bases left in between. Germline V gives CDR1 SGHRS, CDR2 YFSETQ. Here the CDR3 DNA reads TGCGCCAGCAGCTTGGCAACAGAGAACACTGAAGCTTTCTTT. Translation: CASSLATENTEAFF.

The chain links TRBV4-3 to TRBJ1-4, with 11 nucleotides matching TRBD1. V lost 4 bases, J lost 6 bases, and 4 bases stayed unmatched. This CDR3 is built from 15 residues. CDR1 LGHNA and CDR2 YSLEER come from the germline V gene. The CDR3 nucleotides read TGCGCCAGCAGCCTTGGACAGGGGGCTTATGAAAAACTGTTTTTT. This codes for CASSLGQGAYEKLFF.

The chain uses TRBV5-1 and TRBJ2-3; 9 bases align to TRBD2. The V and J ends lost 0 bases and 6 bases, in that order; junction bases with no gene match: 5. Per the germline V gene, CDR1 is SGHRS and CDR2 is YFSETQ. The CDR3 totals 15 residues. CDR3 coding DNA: TGCGCCAGCAGCTTGGTAGCGGGAGCAGGTGATACGCAGTATTTT. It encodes CASSLVAGAGDTQYF.

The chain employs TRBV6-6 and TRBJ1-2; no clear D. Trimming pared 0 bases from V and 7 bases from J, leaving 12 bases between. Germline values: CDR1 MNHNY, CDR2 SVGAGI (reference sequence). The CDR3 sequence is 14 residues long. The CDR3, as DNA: TGTGCCAGCAGTTACTCGGGGAGTTCCGCTGGCTACACCTTC. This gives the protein CASSYSGSSAGYTF.

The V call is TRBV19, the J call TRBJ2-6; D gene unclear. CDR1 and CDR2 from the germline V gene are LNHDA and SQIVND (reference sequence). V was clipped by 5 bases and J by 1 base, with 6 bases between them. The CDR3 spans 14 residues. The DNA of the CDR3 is TGTGCCAGTAGTTCAGGTTCTGGGGCCAACGTCCTGACTTTC. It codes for CASSSGSGANVLTF.

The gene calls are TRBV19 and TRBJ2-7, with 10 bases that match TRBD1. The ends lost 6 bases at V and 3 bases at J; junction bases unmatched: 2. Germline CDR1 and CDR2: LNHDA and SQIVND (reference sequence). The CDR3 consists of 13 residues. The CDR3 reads CASRDRGNYEQYF. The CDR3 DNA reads TGTGCCAGTAGGGACAGGGGGAACTACGAGCAGTACTTC.

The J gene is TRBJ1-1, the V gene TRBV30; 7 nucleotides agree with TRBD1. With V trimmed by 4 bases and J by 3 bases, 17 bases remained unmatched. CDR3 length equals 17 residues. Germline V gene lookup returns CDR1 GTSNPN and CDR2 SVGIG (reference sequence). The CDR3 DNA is TGTGCCTGGACCGATCACCACAGCCCGGGACAGTACACTGAAGCTTTCTTT. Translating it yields CAWTDHHSPGQYTEAFF.

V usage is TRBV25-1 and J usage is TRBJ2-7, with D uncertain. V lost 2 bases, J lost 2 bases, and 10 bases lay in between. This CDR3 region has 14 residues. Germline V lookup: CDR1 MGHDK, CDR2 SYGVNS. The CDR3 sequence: CASSEGRDTYEQYF. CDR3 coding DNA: TGTGCCAGCAGTGAAGGTAGAGACACCTACGAGCAGTACTTC.

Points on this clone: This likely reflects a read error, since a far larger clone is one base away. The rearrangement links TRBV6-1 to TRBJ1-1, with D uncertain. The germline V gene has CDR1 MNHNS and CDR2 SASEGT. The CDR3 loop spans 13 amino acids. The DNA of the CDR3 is TGTGCCGGCAGTGAAGCCTTTCACACTGAAGCTTTCTTT. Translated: CAGSEAFHTEAFF.

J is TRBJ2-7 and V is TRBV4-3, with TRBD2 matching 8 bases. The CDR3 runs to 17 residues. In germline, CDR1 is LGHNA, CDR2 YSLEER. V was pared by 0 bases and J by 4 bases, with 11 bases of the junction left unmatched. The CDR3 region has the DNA TGCGCCAGCAGCCAAGATTTAAGCGGGAGAGGGGGTTACGAGCAGTACTTC. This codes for CASSQDLSGRGGYEQYF.

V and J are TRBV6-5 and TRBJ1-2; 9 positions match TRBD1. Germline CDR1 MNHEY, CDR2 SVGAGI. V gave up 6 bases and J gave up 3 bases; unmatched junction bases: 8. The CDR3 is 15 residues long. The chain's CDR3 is CASRSTGGADYGYTF. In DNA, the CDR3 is TGTGCCAGCAGGAGTACAGGGGGCGCAGACTATGGCTACACCTTC.

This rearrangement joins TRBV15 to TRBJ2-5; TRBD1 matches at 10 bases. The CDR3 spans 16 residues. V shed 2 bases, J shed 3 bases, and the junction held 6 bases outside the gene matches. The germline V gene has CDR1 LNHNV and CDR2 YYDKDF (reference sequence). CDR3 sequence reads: CATSRLRQGAKETQYF. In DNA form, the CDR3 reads TGTGCCACCAGCAGACTGAGACAGGGGGCTAAAGAGACCCAGTACTTC.

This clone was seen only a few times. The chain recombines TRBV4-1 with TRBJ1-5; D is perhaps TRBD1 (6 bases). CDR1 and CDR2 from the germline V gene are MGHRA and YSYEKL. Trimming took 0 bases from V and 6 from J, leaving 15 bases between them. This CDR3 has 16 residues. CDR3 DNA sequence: TGCGCCAGCAGCCAAGATATAGGGGGGGAGACTCAGCCCCAGCATTTT. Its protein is CASSQDIGGETQPQHF.

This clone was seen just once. CDR3: CASGSASGRGYTF. The CDR3 DNA reads TGTGCTAGTGGTTCTGCTTCAGGGCGCGGCTACACCTTC. The chain couples TRBV12-5 to TRBJ1-2, with a possible D match to TRBD1 (5 bases). The CDR3 spans 13 residues. Germline V gives CDR1 LGHNT, CDR2 FRNRAP. Trimming removed 4 bases from V and 8 bases from J, with 14 bases in between.

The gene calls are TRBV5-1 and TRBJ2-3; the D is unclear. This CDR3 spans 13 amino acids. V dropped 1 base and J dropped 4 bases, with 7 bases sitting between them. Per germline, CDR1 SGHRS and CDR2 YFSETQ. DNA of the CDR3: TGCGCCAGCAGCTTGTCCCCAGCAGATACGCAGTATTTT. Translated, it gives CASSLSPADTQYF.

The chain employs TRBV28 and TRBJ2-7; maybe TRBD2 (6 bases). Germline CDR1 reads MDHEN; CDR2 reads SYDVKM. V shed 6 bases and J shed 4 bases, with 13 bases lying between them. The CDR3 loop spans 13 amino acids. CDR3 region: CASRPGEVYEQYF. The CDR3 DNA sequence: TGTGCCAGCAGACCGGGGGAGGTGTACGAGCAGTACTTC.

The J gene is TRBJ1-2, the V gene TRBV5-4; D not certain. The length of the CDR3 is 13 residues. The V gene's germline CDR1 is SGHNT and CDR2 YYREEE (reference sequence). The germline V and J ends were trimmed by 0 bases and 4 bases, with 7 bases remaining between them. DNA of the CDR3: TGTGCCAGCAGCTTGGAATCCATCTATGGCTACACCTTC. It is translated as CASSLESIYGYTF.

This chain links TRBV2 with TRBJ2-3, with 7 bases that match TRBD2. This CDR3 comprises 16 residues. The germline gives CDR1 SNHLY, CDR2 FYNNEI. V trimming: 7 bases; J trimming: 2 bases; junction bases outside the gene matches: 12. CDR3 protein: CASNLLQRGLTDTQYF. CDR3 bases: TGTGCCAGCAATCTACTACAGCGGGGTCTCACAGATACGCAGTATTTT.

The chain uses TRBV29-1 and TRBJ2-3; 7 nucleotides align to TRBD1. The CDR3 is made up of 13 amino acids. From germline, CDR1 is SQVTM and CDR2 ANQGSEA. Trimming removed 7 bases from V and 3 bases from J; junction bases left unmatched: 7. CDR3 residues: CSDHRGSTDTQYF. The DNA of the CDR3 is TGCAGCGACCACAGGGGTTCGACAGATACGCAGTATTTT.

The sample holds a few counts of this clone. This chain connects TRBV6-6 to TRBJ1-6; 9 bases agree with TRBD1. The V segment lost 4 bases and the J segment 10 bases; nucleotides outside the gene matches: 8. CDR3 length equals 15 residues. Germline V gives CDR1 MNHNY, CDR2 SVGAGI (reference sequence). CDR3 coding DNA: TGTGCCAGCAGTTTCCCCGGGACAGGGTCCTCACCCCTCCACTTT. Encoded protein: CASSFPGTGSSPLHF.

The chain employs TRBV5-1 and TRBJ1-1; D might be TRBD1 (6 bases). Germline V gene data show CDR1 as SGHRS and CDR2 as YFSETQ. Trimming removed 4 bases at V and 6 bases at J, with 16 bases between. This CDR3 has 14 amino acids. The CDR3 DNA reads TGCGCCAGCAGCAGTGGACAGCGGCCAGCTGAAGCTTTCTTT. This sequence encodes CASSSGQRPAEAFF. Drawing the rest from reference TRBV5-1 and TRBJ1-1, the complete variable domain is KAGVTQTPRYLIKTRGQQVTLSCSPISGHRSVSWYQQTPGQGLQFLFEYFSETQRNKGNFPGRFSGRQFSNSRSEMNVSTLELGDSALYLCASSSGQRPAEAFFGQGTRLTVV.